This T cell receptor beta chain was identified in a study of T cell responses to AZD1222 COVID-19 vaccine. Study-wide results and caveats: Donors skewed white British and female; clonal diversity was possibly underestimated.

Second-dose timings of about 4 or about 12 weeks were pooled. This CDR3 region has 16 residues. CDR1 and CDR2 (germline): SEHNR, FQNEAQ (reference sequence). Trimming removed 1 base at V and 1 base at J, with 13 bases between. As concerns this clone: Its target is unknown.

The repertoire was sequenced with immunoSEQ multiplex PCR; TCRdb's copy has only in-frame clones and lacks some. The data contain some 160,000 clones, approximately 91% of them seen just once; the ten biggest clones take up about 2%. The sequence came from an adult who received the AZD1222 COVID-19 vaccine. The V call is TRBV7-9, the J call TRBJ2-5; no clear D gene. This specimen was peripheral blood, taken 28 days after the second AZD1222 dose. CDR3 residues: CASSLVRSSAQETQYF. CDR3 DNA: TGTGCCAGCAGCTTAGTCAGGTCGTCTGCCCAAGAGACCCAGTACTTC.